This T cell receptor beta chain was found in a study of response to subunit inactivated influenza vaccine. CDR3 length equals 13 residues. The germline V and J ends were trimmed by 7 bases and 1 base, with 11 bases remaining between them. Germline V CDR1 and CDR2: DFQATT, SNEGSKA (reference sequence). Each CDR3 protein gets one entry after TCRdb re-called the RT-PCR reads with MiXCR. The sample comprises just over 300,000 distinct CDR3 sequences, roughly 22% of which are singletons, and roughly a tenth rests with the top ten. Source: PBMCs from blood, taken 21 months after vaccination. The receptor's source is a man aged 45 to 70 who received an inactivated influenza vaccine. The V gene is TRBV20-1, the J gene TRBJ2-4; D uncertain. The CDR3 DNA is TGCAGTGGCTCAGTAACCGCCAAAAACATTCAGTACTTC. Protein: CSGSVTAKNIQYF.